This entry lists 22 T cell receptor beta chains sequenced from one sample in a study of OX40 agonist ivuxolimab in advanced cancers. Assay used: immunoSEQ multiplex PCR; TCRdb lists only in-frame clones, some missing. The sample lists 75,000 to 90,000 clones, more than 80% seen once, with under 8.5% in the top ten. The sample in question was CD4+ or CD8+ T cells sorted from blood, obtained in a trial of the OX40 agonist ivuxolimab. Receptors were obtained from an adult with an advanced solid tumor such as melanoma, head and neck, liver or kidney cancer.

The CDR3 here is CASSSTGWGLEAFF. In nucleotides, the CDR3 is TGCGCCAGCAGCTCGACAGGTTGGGGCCTTGAAGCTTTCTTT. V gene TRBV5-1 combines with J gene TRBJ1-1; D is possibly TRBD1 (6 bases). The ends were cut back, 3 bases at V and 7 bases at J, with 16 bases in the middle. Germline-derived CDR1 and CDR2 are SGHRS and YFSETQ. CDR3 length equals 14 residues. Complete variable domain (other parts from reference TRBV5-1 and TRBJ1-1): KAGVTQTPRYLIKTRGQQVTLSCSPISGHRSVSWYQQTPGQGLQFLFEYFSETQRNKGNFPGRFSGRQFSNSRSEMNVSTLELGDSALYLCASSSTGWGLEAFFGQGTRLTVV.

This clone occurred once. In DNA, the CDR3 is TGTGCCAGCAGTTTCCGGGGAAATCAGCCCCAGCATTTT. This codes for CASSFRGNQPQHF. The chain couples TRBV27 to TRBJ1-5, with D unresolved. The CDR3 length is 13 residues. Looked up from germline, CDR1 is MNHEY and CDR2 is SMNVEV (reference sequence). Trimming pared 3 bases from V and 4 bases from J, leaving 7 bases between.

The rearrangement joins TRBV28 to TRBJ1-5; unclear D gene. Trimming stripped 1 base from V and 0 bases from J, with 7 bases between. The CDR3 has 15 amino acids. Germline CDR1 MDHEN, CDR2 SYDVKM. CDR3 nucleotides: TGTGCCAGCAGTTTATCGTCAGCTAGCAATCAGCCCCAGCATTTT. Translated: CASSLSSASNQPQHF.

V and J are TRBV6-5 and TRBJ1-2; unclear D gene. CDR1 is MNHEY and CDR2 is SVGAGI in the germline V gene. Trimming left V 8 bases short and J 8 bases short, with 12 bases between. The CDR3 extends over 11 amino acids. The CDR3 sequence is CASSLADGYTF. As DNA, the CDR3 is TGTGCCAGCTCCTTGGCAGACGGCTACACCTTC.

The rearrangement links TRBV10-3 to TRBJ2-1, with D tentatively TRBD2 (6 bases). The CDR3 totals 13 residues. Germline V gives CDR1 ENHRY, CDR2 SYGVKD. Trimming left V 0 bases short and J 9 bases short, with 9 bases between. The CDR3 loop reads CAISESARGEQFF. The DNA for the CDR3 is TGTGCCATCAGTGAGTCAGCGCGGGGTGAGCAGTTCTTC.

The genes are TRBV6-5 and TRBJ1-2; perhaps TRBD1 as D (5 bases). CDR1 and CDR2 (germline): MNHEY, SVGAGI. This CDR3 is 12 amino acids long. Trimming took off 4 bases at V and 6 bases at J, with 9 bases between the two ends. The CDR3 coding sequence is TGTGCCAGCAGTTTCGGGGGAAATGGCTACACCTTC. As protein: CASSFGGNGYTF.

J is TRBJ2-2 and V is TRBV29-1; D not resolved. Germline V gene sequence: CDR1 SQVTM, CDR2 ANQGSEA. V shed 3 bases and J shed 0 bases, with 5 bases lying between them. This CDR3 spans 13 amino acids. CDR3 nucleotides: TGCAGCGTTGATCAAGCGAACACCGGGGAGCTGTTTTTT. Encoded protein: CSVDQANTGELFF.

As to this clone: Other DNA sequences within the sample encode an identical CDR3. The rearrangement joins TRBV28 to TRBJ1-6; D remains ambiguous. This CDR3 region has 14 residues. Between the trimmed V and J ends, which lost 2 bases and 0 bases, there was a span of 2 bases. Looked up from germline, CDR1 is MDHEN and CDR2 is SYDVKM. As DNA, the CDR3 is TGTGCCAGCAGTTTACGCTCCTATAATTCACCCCTCCACTTT. It codes for CASSLRSYNSPLHF. The variable domain in full, with the rest retrieved from reference TRBV28 and TRBJ1-6, is DVKVTQSSRYLVKRTGEKVFLECVQDMDHENMFWYRQDPGLGLRLIYFSYDVKMKEKGDIPEGYSVSREKKERFSLILESASTNQTSMYLCASSLRSYNSPLHFGNGTRLTVT.

The sample holds one count of this clone. The chain carries TRBV6-5 and TRBJ2-1; TRBD1 aligns across 7 bases. Germline-derived CDR1 and CDR2 are MNHEY and SVGAGI. The length of the CDR3 is 16 residues. The V and J ends lost 2 bases and 4 bases, in that order; junction bases with no gene match: 8. The CDR3 region has the DNA TGTGCCAGCAGTTACCGACAGGGTGCTAATTACAATGAGCAGTTCTTC. Its protein product is CASSYRQGANYNEQFF.

The rearrangement joins TRBV7-9 to TRBJ2-7, with TRBD1 matching over 9 bases. Germline values: CDR1 SEHNR, CDR2 FQNEAQ (reference sequence). CDR3 length equals 15 residues. The V gene end was trimmed by 1 base and the J gene end by 6 bases; junction bases not matched to a gene: 7. The CDR3 DNA reads as TGTGCCAGCAGCTTAGAAACAGGGGGCTGGTTCGAGCAGTACGTC. It is translated as CASSLETGGWFEQYV.

This sequence joins TRBV6-1 and TRBJ1-4; D unresolved. The germline gives CDR1 MNHNS, CDR2 SASEGT. This CDR3 has 14 amino acids. Trimming took off 4 bases at V and 3 bases at J, with 9 bases between the two ends. The CDR3 region has the DNA TGTGCCAGCAGTGTAATCCGGCCTAATGAAAAACTGTTTTTT. Translated, it gives CASSVIRPNEKLFF.

V usage is TRBV25-1 and J usage is TRBJ1-5, with D tentatively TRBD1 (5 bases). Germline CDR1 is MGHDK and CDR2 is SYGVNS. The CDR3 loop spans 14 amino acids. V was shortened by 4 bases and J by 0 bases, with 7 bases between the two germline ends. The CDR3 nucleotides are TGTGCCAGCAGTGGAGGGGATAGCAATCAGCCCCAGCATTTT. Protein sequence: CASSGGDSNQPQHF. The full variable domain, in which reference TRBV25-1 and TRBJ1-5 provide the parts outside the CDR3, is EADIYQTPRYLVIGTGKKITLECSQTMGHDKMYWYQQDPGMELHLIHYSYGVNSTEKGDLSSESTVSRIRTEHFPLTLESARPSHTSQYLCASSGGDSNQPQHFGDGTRLSIL.

V and J are TRBV28 and TRBJ2-5; TRBD1 matches at 7 bases. This CDR3 has 17 residues. CDR1 is MDHEN and CDR2 is SYDVKM in the germline V gene. J was trimmed by 0 bases and V by 3 bases; bases with no gene match: 10. The CDR3 region is CASSFEGAPENQETQYF. The CDR3 DNA reads as TGTGCCAGCAGTTTTGAGGGGGCGCCTGAGAACCAAGAGACCCAGTACTTC.

The CDR3 sequence: CASSRYSNQPQHF. The CDR3 nucleotides are TGTGCCAGCAGCCGATATAGCAATCAGCCCCAGCATTTT. This chain uses TRBV7-2 with TRBJ1-5; D is unclear. Germline CDR1 and CDR2: SGHTA and FQGNSA. The V and J ends lost 5 bases and 0 bases respectively, with 5 bases between them. The CDR3 consists of 13 residues.

This sequence joins TRBV5-6 and TRBJ2-7, with 7 bases that match TRBD1. Germline assignment: CDR1 SGHDT and CDR2 YYEEEE. V lost 0 bases to trimming and J lost 3 bases; unmatched junction nucleotides: 3. This CDR3 has 14 residues. This chain's CDR3 is CASSLGQGYYEQYF. CDR3 in DNA: TGTGCCAGCAGCTTGGGACAGGGTTACTACGAGCAGTACTTC.

About this clone itself: Other nucleotide sequences in the sample specify the same CDR3. V usage is TRBV28 and J usage is TRBJ2-7; D is perhaps TRBD2 (6 bases). The V gene lost 3 bases and the J gene lost 6 bases, with 6 bases spanning the gap. The CDR3 covers 11 residues. Germline V gene data show CDR1 as MDHEN and CDR2 as SYDVKM. The CDR3 sequence: CASSLGGEQYF. DNA of the CDR3: TGTGCCAGCAGTTTGGGAGGCGAGCAGTACTTC.

This clone has just one count. Distinct nucleotide sequences in the sample also encode this CDR3. This chain links TRBV9 with TRBJ2-1; possible D gene TRBD1, 7 bases. Germline CDR1 reads SGDLS; CDR2 reads YYNGEE. Trimming stripped 0 bases from V and 4 bases from J, with 11 bases between. This CDR3 has 15 amino acids. CDR3 DNA: TGTGCCAGCAGCGTAGAGGGGGCGGGGTACAATGAGCAGTTCTTC. Its translation: CASSVEGAGYNEQFF.

The CDR3 DNA is TGTGCCAGCAGACCCTCGGGAAACACTGAAGCTTTCTTT. As protein: CASRPSGNTEAFF. V is TRBV6-6 and J is TRBJ1-1, with unresolved D. V lost 6 bases to trimming and J lost 2 bases, with 10 bases between them. This CDR3 contains 13 residues. Germline-derived CDR1 and CDR2 are MNHNY and SVGAGI (reference sequence).

The chain couples TRBV7-8 to TRBJ2-7, with D tentatively TRBD1 (8 bases). Germline V gene data show CDR1 as SGHVS and CDR2 as FQNEAQ. Trimming pared 0 bases from V and 2 bases from J, leaving 14 bases between. This CDR3 has 16 amino acids. CDR3 DNA sequence: TGTGCCAGCAGCTTAGCACAGGGGGGGGCCCCCTACGAGCAGTACTTC. Residues: CASSLAQGGAPYEQYF. Drawing the rest from reference TRBV7-8 and TRBJ2-7, the complete variable domain is GAGVSQSPRYKVAKRGQDVALRCDPISGHVSLFWYQQALGQGPEFLTYFQNEAQLDKSGLPSDRFFAERPEGSVSTLKIQRTQQEDSAVYLCASSLAQGGAPYEQYFGPGTRLTVT.

This chain uses TRBV5-5 with TRBJ1-1, with D unresolved. The CDR3 runs to 12 residues. Looked up from germline, CDR1 is SGHKS and CDR2 is YYEKEE (reference sequence). V was pared by 3 bases and J by 5 bases, with 8 bases between. The chain's CDR3 is CASSSLATEAFF. DNA of the CDR3: TGTGCCAGCAGCTCGCTTGCGACTGAAGCTTTCTTT. Full variable domain (missing parts from reference TRBV5-5 and TRBJ1-1): DAGVTQSPTHLIKTRGQQVTLRCSPISGHKSVSWYQQVLGQGPQFIFQYYEKEERGRGNFPDRFSARQFPNYSSELNVNALLLGDSALYLCASSSLATEAFFGQGTRLTVV.

The chain combines TRBV7-8 with TRBJ2-1; a possible D gene is TRBD1 (6 bases). The CDR3 length is 15 residues. Deletions cut 3 bases from V and 3 bases from J, with 12 bases between. Germline V lookup: CDR1 SGHVS, CDR2 FQNEAQ. The CDR3 protein is CASSFSGHNYNEQFF. DNA for the CDR3: TGTGCCAGCAGCTTCTCGGGACACAACTACAATGAGCAGTTCTTC.

V usage is TRBV15 and J usage is TRBJ1-2; no clear D. The germline V gene encodes CDR1 LNHNV and CDR2 YYDKDF (reference sequence). The V gene lost 1 base and the J gene lost 5 bases, with 11 bases spanning the gap. The CDR3 is 14 amino acids. CDR3 sequence reads: CATSRVQRGYGYTF. The CDR3 region has the DNA TGTGCCACCAGCAGAGTTCAGCGTGGATATGGCTACACCTTC.